This is a list of T cell receptor beta chains from one sample in a study of blood T cell repertoires in COVID-19. Libraries were prepared by immunoSEQ multiplex PCR; TCRdb keeps only in-frame clonotypes and omits some of them. The sample shows 100,000 or so clones, just under 95% of them seen only once. Sequenced input: peripheral blood. Receptors originate from a man between 70 and 80 years old with acute or convalescent COVID-19. Both conserved end residues are part of each CDR3. A D gene is named only where the DNA matches it firmly. Expanded clones are given a class, and other clones once, few, many or no size at all.

V,size,D,J,length,CDR3,DNA
TRBV2,.,TRBD1,TRBJ2-7,15,CASSPRWDSPYEQYF,TGTGCCAGCAGTCCCCGCTGGGACAGCCCCTACGAGCAGTACTTC
TRBV7-9,once,TRBD1,TRBJ2-7,13,CASSLVGQYEQYF,TGTGCCAGCAGCCTAGTGGGACAGTACGAGCAGTACTTC
TRBV6-5,.,.,TRBJ1-1,12,CASSPSGTEAFF,TGTGCCAGCAGTCCCTCGGGCACTGAAGCTTTCTTT
TRBV20-1,once,.,TRBJ1-1,11,CSAGAGPVAFF,TGCAGTGCTGGGGCAGGGCCGGTGGCTTTCTTT
TRBV3-1/TRBV3-2,.,.,TRBJ2-3,17,CASSPYPGKSSTDTQYF,TGTGCCAGCAGCCCCTACCCAGGGAAATCTAGCACAGATACGCAGTATTTT
TRBV27,.,.,TRBJ2-7,14,CARHHRESSYEQYF,TGTGCCAGACATCACAGGGAATCCTCCTACGAGCAGTACTTC
TRBV12-3/TRBV12-4,.,TRBD1,TRBJ1-2,13,CASSPSGQELYTF,TGTGCCAGCAGCCCCTCAGGACAGGAGCTCTACACCTTC
TRBV6-2/TRBV6-3,.,TRBD1,TRBJ1-1,13,CASSYTTGGEAFF,TGTGCCAGCAGTTACACGACAGGGGGCGAGGCTTTCTTT
TRBV6-1,.,.,TRBJ1-3,15,CASSEQGIIGNTIYF,TGTGCCAGCAGTGAGCAGGGGATAATAGGAAACACCATATATTTT
TRBV6-6,.,TRBD1,TRBJ1-6,15,CASSGRWTGGSPLHF,TGTGCCAGCAGTGGCCGATGGACAGGGGGCTCACCCCTCCACTTT
TRBV5-4,.,TRBD2,TRBJ2-3,13,CASRLAGTDTQYF,TGTGCCAGCCGACTAGCGGGCACAGATACGCAGTATTTT
TRBV4-1,.,TRBD2,TRBJ2-1,16,CASSQDEGLAGAEQFF,TGCGCCAGCAGCCAAGATGAGGGGCTAGCGGGAGCTGAGCAGTTCTTC
TRBV12-3/TRBV12-4,few,TRBD1,TRBJ1-5,13,CASRGQENQPQHF,TGTGCCAGTAGGGGACAGGAGAATCAGCCCCAGCATTTT
TRBV4-1,.,TRBD1,TRBJ2-2,18,CASSHAPWDRATTGELFF,TGCGCCAGCAGCCACGCCCCATGGGACAGGGCGACCACCGGGGAGCTGTTTTTT
TRBV6-5,once,.,TRBJ2-1,14,CASMGGDHYNEQFF,TGTGCCAGCATGGGCGGGGACCACTACAATGAGCAGTTCTTC
TRBV7-4,.,TRBD1,TRBJ2-4,13,CASSLADRGPQYF,TGTGCCAGCAGCTTGGCTGACAGGGGACCTCAGTACTTC
TRBV6-5,.,.,TRBJ1-5,14,CASSQTWNNQPQHF,TGTGCCAGCAGCCAGACATGGAACAATCAGCCCCAGCATTTT
TRBV2,.,.,TRBJ2-5,13,CASTGSSEETQYF,TGTGCCAGCACCGGATCTAGCGAAGAGACCCAGTACTTC
TRBV7-9,.,TRBD2,TRBJ2-1,15,CASSLGTSGFNEQFF,TGTGCCAGCAGCTTAGGGACTAGCGGGTTCAATGAGCAGTTCTTC
TRBV12-3/TRBV12-4,.,.,TRBJ1-2,13,CASSPGSTDGYTF,TGTGCCAGCAGCCCAGGCTCTACGGATGGCTACACCTTC
TRBV5-1,.,TRBD1,TRBJ1-3,15,CASSPGTGTGNTIYF,TGCGCCAGCAGCCCCGGGACAGGAACCGGAAACACCATATATTTT
TRBV9,.,.,TRBJ2-5,13,CASSVDPGETQYF,TGTGCCAGCAGCGTAGACCCCGGGGAGACCCAGTACTTC
TRBV29-1,.,.,TRBJ1-1,14,CSAKTRQVNTEAFF,TGCAGCGCCAAAACTCGACAGGTGAACACTGAAGCTTTCTTT
TRBV10-3,.,TRBD2,TRBJ2-1,16,CAISTGAGGSVGEQFF,TGTGCCATCTCTACAGGAGCGGGAGGTAGTGTGGGGGAGCAGTTCTTC
TRBV18,.,TRBD2,TRBJ2-1,16,CASSPPQLAGGNEQFF,TGTGCCAGCTCACCACCGCAGTTAGCGGGGGGGAATGAGCAGTTCTTC
TRBV29-1,.,.,TRBJ1-2,10,CSVGLSGYTF,TGCAGCGTTGGACTCTCTGGCTACACCTTC
TRBV19,.,.,TRBJ2-7,18,CASSIEGGQRFRAYEQYF,TGTGCCAGTAGTATAGAGGGGGGACAGAGATTTCGGGCCTACGAGCAGTACTTC
TRBV11-2,.,.,TRBJ2-5,14,CASSIAMRQETQYF,TGTGCCAGCAGCATCGCGATGCGTCAAGAGACCCAGTACTTC